This TCR beta chain was identified during a study of cytomegalovirus exposure and HLA in healthy donors. Study summary: Of over 350 genotyped donors, 81% grouped in the Caucasian-associated ancestry cluster. Study observations and caveats: An analysis that was carried out later associated some 17,000 TCR beta sequences with HLA alleles at 0.05 false discovery rate.

This PCR relied on a set of 60 Vbeta primers and 13 Jbeta primers. Data came from immunoSEQ multiplex PCR; TCRdb stores just in-frame clones and leaves some out. This table holds 200,000 or so clones, over 60% found once. A note on this clone: Its antigen is currently unknown.

This CDR3 region has 16 residues. Germline V gives CDR1 MGHDK, CDR2 SYGVNS. Unmatched junction bases numbered 8, after V lost 3 bases and J lost 6 bases. Material: PBMCs. The gene calls are TRBV25-1 and TRBJ2-1; 10 nucleotides line up with TRBD2. This receptor was identified in a woman aged 25 to 45 in good health and CMV-seropositive. The CDR3 coding sequence is TGTGCCAGCAGTGATTGGGGAAGCGGGAGGGCCAATGAGCAGTTCTTC. Protein product: CASSDWGSGRANEQFF.